The source of this TCR beta chain is a study of Graves' ophthalmopathy and Graves' hyperthyroidism listed by TCRdb under 2018. Looking at the study overall: Hyperthyroidism was considered stable if no progression to ophthalmopathy occurred within 18 months of follow-up. To tell Graves' ophthalmopathy apart from Graves' hyperthyroidism, and to predict which patients would progress to ophthalmopathy, the study relied on TCR beta repertoire signatures. In total, around 140 blood samples were TCR-sequenced: 43 ophthalmopathy, 75 hyperthyroidism and approximately 17 hyperthyroidism-to-ophthalmopathy patients. To explore V-J signatures that distinguish ophthalmopathy from hyperthyroidism, a discovery set of about a hundred patients was enrolled, made up of more than 40 with ophthalmopathy and fewer than 60 with stable hyperthyroidism. The independent validation cohort included 18 to 20 hyperthyroidism patients plus 17 patients who later progressed from hyperthyroidism to ophthalmopathy. In over 5 hyperthyroidism patients, the T-cell repertoire of thyroid tissue was compared with the T-cell repertoire of blood. After sampling, hyperthyroidism patients received methimazole starting at 30 mg daily, and ophthalmopathy patients received high-dose intravenous methylprednisolone. Overall study results and their limits: In validation, the model predicted ophthalmopathy progression with about 71% sensitivity and 72.22% specificity; about a dozen predicted patients were CT-confirmed with GO in a median of approximately 6.2 months. The 13-signature model separated ophthalmopathy from stable hyperthyroidism with 85% to 90% sensitivity and approximately 83% specificity in cross-validation, and 80%/75% in the test set. Sample size was not statistically predetermined, and group allocation was not concealed from the investigators. Among expanded thyroid clonotypes with frequency above 0.001, most also showed up in blood, which suggests that blood repertoires may reflect the thyroid immune response.

For repertoire sequencing, TCR beta CDR3 regions were amplified from RNA transcripts. A first-round RT-PCR used HTBI primers with the Qiagen OneStep RT-PCR kit, followed by a second-round multiplex PCR, size selection and purification. The libraries underwent paired-end sequencing with 100 bp reads on an Illumina HiSeq2000. As for how the authors treated the data: SOAPnuke was used to process the reads, throwing out any read that had adapters, had uncalled bases, had a mean Phred below 15, or lacked an exact constant-primer or identifier match. COPE v1.2.5 was used to merge high-quality paired reads. Clonotypes were defined as unique nucleotide sequences and were aligned to IMGT TRB V, D and J references using MiTCR v1.1. The analysis was limited to V-J combinations with a frequency above 0.0001, which together covered more than 98% of repertoires. A TCR clonal expansion and chaos score per V-J combination was defined as the ratio of F50 clonal expansion to chaos observed in the TCRdist matrix. Welch's t-statistics and random forest were used to reduce the features to about a dozen V-J combinations, which were then used as input to a naive Bayes classifier. The Morisita-Horn index was used to measure how similar the thyroid and blood repertoires were. The public reads were reprocessed in TCRdb via fastp at Q25 and MiXCR, keeping in-frame beta chains. Entries that share a CDR3 protein sequence are merged under the most common genes and DNA. It is TCRdb's table, rather than the study itself, that gives the V and J calls and clone size. This sample is represented by a few hundred thousand distinct CDR3 sequences; about 35% of them were singletons. Less than 4.5% of the sample rests with the top ten.

The CDR3 numbers 13 residues from cysteine through phenylalanine. This entry keeps only the CDR3 DNA: 39 bases, framed from base 1. The V and J ends are trimmed by 5 bases and 3 bases, leaving 7 bases between them. This clonotype has a handful of counts. It has no known antigen specificity. The input lacks base qualities; no much larger clone sits a single base away. Hyperthyroidism patients were newly diagnosed, were aged 18 to 65 years, and had a disease duration under 2 months. Anyone with other autoimmune diseases, uncontrolled infections, pregnancy or lactation was excluded from the study. Clinical symptoms, serum thyroxine, TRAb, thyroid ultrasound and orbital computed tomography formed the basis of the diagnosis. Trizol reagent was used to extract the total RNA, and its quality was then checked on an Agilent 2100 Bioanalyzer.

The TCR was taken from an adult man with Graves' hyperthyroidism. The chain is assembled from TRBV12-3 or TRBV12-4 and TRBJ1-4, with the D gene uncertain. Input material: peripheral blood or thyroid tissue (not recorded which). The CDR3 has the sequence CASSIQANEKLFF. The bases are TGTGCCAGCAGTATTCAGGCTAATGAAAAACTGTTTTTT.